Shown below are 16 T cell receptor beta chains from a single sample sequenced in a study of shared clonotypes between healthy human individuals. Generated by immunoSEQ multiplex PCR, the TCRdb table keeps only in-frame clones and is missing some. Altogether roughly 2.2 million clones are present, 85% to 95% being singletons, with the ten largest covering 0.37%. Sequences were obtained from naive CD4+ T cells from PBMCs. Subset here: CD45RA+ positively selected. All receptors derive from a man aged 18 to 30 in good health. Some clones in this sample may be carry-over from other donors' samples.

The rearrangement joins TRBV2 to TRBJ1-2; D might be TRBD1 (5 bases). Per the germline V gene, CDR1 is SNHLY and CDR2 is FYNNEI. Trimming cost V 2 bases and J 8 bases, with 15 bases left between them. The CDR3 covers 14 residues. DNA for the CDR3: TGTGCCAGCAGTGAAAGGCAGGGTACGTGGGGCTACACCTTC. Translated: CASSERQGTWGYTF.

The V and J genes are TRBV9 and TRBJ2-5; D possibly corresponds to TRBD2 (5 bases). The assigned J gene may be wrong: the sequence end matches TRBJ2-7 better. Germline-derived CDR1 and CDR2 are SGDLS and YYNGEE. This CDR3 has 14 residues. This CDR3 is CASSVVGSTYEQYF. The CDR3 nucleotides read TGTGCCAGCAGCGTAGTGGGGAGCACCTACGAGCAGTACTTC.

The chain links TRBV5-1 to TRBJ2-1, with TRBD2 matching 11 bases. After removal of 4 bases from V and 7 bases from J, the junction contained 10 bases not matched to a gene. Per the germline V gene, CDR1 is SGHRS and CDR2 is YFSETQ. This CDR3 has 16 residues. The CDR3 nucleotides are TGCGCCAGCAGCAACTTTAGCGGGAGGGGGAGGAATGAGCAGTTCTTC. It codes for CASSNFSGRGRNEQFF.

The chain combines TRBV10-3 with TRBJ2-3; D could derive from TRBD1 or TRBD2 (6 bases each). V was cut by 10 bases and J by 0 bases, with 17 bases left in between. The CDR3 contains 15 residues. Germline CDR1 ENHRY, CDR2 SYGVKD. The CDR3, as DNA: TGTGCCACCGCCCCCTGGGGGGCGAGCACAGATACGCAGTATTTT. Protein product: CATAPWGASTDTQYF.

This clone was detected once. This chain uses TRBV7-2 with TRBJ2-7; 9 positions agree with TRBD1. The CDR3 has 12 amino acids. CDR1 and CDR2 from the germline V gene are SGHTA and FQGNSA. Germline trimming cut 5 bases from V and 5 bases from J; bases unmatched to any gene: 1. CDR3 bases: TGTGCCAGCAGCAGGACAGGGGACGAGCAGTACTTC. Protein: CASSRTGDEQYF.

This chain links TRBV28 with TRBJ1-1; D gene unclear. Germline CDR1 MDHEN, CDR2 SYDVKM. CDR3 size: 15 residues. Deletions cut 3 bases from V and 8 bases from J, with 19 bases between. The CDR3 spells CASSFQVGPGVEAFF. The DNA for the CDR3 is TGTGCCAGCAGTTTTCAAGTAGGGCCCGGGGTCGAAGCTTTCTTT.

The chain carries TRBV27 and TRBJ1-3; 8 nucleotides match TRBD1. Germline CDR1 reads MNHEY; CDR2 reads SMNVEV (reference sequence). Trimming removed 2 bases from V and 0 bases from J; junction bases left unmatched: 12. The CDR3 runs to 19 residues. DNA of the CDR3: TGTGCCAGCAGTTTACGGCCGCCAGGGGGCTTTGGCTCTGGAAACACCATATATTTT. Encoded protein: CASSLRPPGGFGSGNTIYF.

This clone was seen a single time. The chain carries TRBV28 and TRBJ2-7; D might be TRBD1 (5 bases). V was pared by 4 bases and J by 7 bases, with 11 bases between. The CDR3 spans 12 residues. Looked up from germline, CDR1 is MDHEN and CDR2 is SYDVKM. The CDR3 bases are TGTGCCAGCAGTTCGGACATGCGGGAGCAGTACTTC. This translates into CASSSDMREQYF.

A few counts support this clone. This chain joins TRBV30 and TRBJ1-2; a weak D match, TRBD1 (6 bases). The germline V and J ends were trimmed by 4 bases and 7 bases, with 25 bases remaining between them. CDR1 is GTSNPN, CDR2 SVGIG, per germline (reference sequence). The CDR3 runs to 16 residues. CDR3 DNA sequence: TGTGCCTGGACCCCGCGAGGACAGACCTTGCTGGGTGGCTACACCTTC. Its translation is CAWTPRGQTLLGGYTF.

As regards this clone: Other DNA sequences in this sample translate to the same CDR3. The J gene is TRBJ1-1, the V gene TRBV9; no clear D gene. The CDR3 is 13 residues long. In germline, CDR1 is SGDLS, CDR2 YYNGEE. Trimming left V 0 bases short and J 1 base short, with 4 bases between. The CDR3 sequence is CASSVDQNTEAFF. In nucleotides, the CDR3 is TGTGCCAGCAGCGTAGATCAGAACACTGAAGCTTTCTTT.

V usage is TRBV5-1 and J usage is TRBJ1-2; no definite D call. Trimming removed 4 bases from V and 3 bases from J, with 16 bases in between. The length of the CDR3 is 15 residues. Germline V CDR1 and CDR2: SGHRS, YFSETQ. The CDR3 DNA reads TGCGCCAGCAGCGCCGGACCTGGGGTGGACTATGGCTACACCTTC. It translates to CASSAGPGVDYGYTF.

CDR3 coding DNA: TGTGCCAGCAGCTACAGGGGCCTTCGGGATAGATACGAGCAGTACTTC. It specifies CASSYRGLRDRYEQYF. The chain is built from TRBV6-6 and TRBJ2-7; 7 bases map to TRBD1. V lost 6 bases and J lost 4; bases outside the gene matches: 15. The CDR3 has 16 residues. CDR1 MNHNY and CDR2 SVGAGI come from the germline V gene (reference sequence).

The chain recombines TRBV18 with TRBJ2-1; maybe TRBD2 (7 bases). Trimming removed 2 bases at V and 7 bases at J, with 15 bases between. This CDR3 has 15 residues. Per the germline V gene, CDR1 is KGHSH and CDR2 is LQKENI. CDR3 sequence (DNA): TGTGCCAGCTCACCAATGTCTAGCGGACAGAATGAGCAGTTCTTC. It codes for CASSPMSSGQNEQFF.

The gene calls are TRBV28 and TRBJ2-4; tentatively, D is TRBD2 (6 bases). Trimming took off 3 bases at V and 3 bases at J, with 12 bases between the two ends. CDR1 is MDHEN and CDR2 is SYDVKM in the germline V gene. This CDR3 is 15 amino acids long. The CDR3 coding sequence is TGTGCCAGCAGTTTGGGGGGTTATGGCAAAAACATTCAGTACTTC. It encodes CASSLGGYGKNIQYF.

Note on this clone: The same CDR3 can be traced to other DNA sequences in this sample. V usage is TRBV18 and J usage is TRBJ1-1; D ambiguous. V was trimmed by 2 bases and J by 3 bases, leaving 7 bases between them. The CDR3 is 13 amino acids. Germline loops: CDR1 KGHSH, CDR2 LQKENI. CDR3 protein: CASSPSLDTEAFF. CDR3 DNA: TGTGCCAGCTCACCATCCCTTGACACTGAAGCTTTCTTT.

The rearrangement uses TRBV28 and TRBJ2-6, with D uncertain. The CDR3 is 15 amino acids. The germline gives CDR1 MDHEN, CDR2 SYDVKM. V was cut by 6 bases and J by 2 bases, with 11 bases left in between. CDR3 in amino acids: CASSPSAAGANVLTF. The CDR3, as DNA: TGTGCCAGCAGCCCCTCTGCTGCTGGGGCCAACGTCCTGACTTTC.